Each of the 29 T cell receptor beta chains below was sequenced from the same sample in a study of T cell changes during pregnancy in multiple sclerosis. Profiling relied on immunoSEQ multiplex PCR, and the TCRdb table lists in-frame clones only, not all of them. The sample includes tens of thousands of clones, approximately 90% seen only once; the top ten take around 0.37%. This sample comprised CD4+ T cells from peripheral blood mononuclear cells, obtained after pregnancy. These receptors all stem from a female donor with multiple sclerosis, enrolled in a pregnancy study.

V is TRBV7-6 and J is TRBJ2-5; D gene unclear. Germline V gene sequence: CDR1 SGHVS, CDR2 FNYEAQ. The CDR3 runs 12 residues. Trimming shortened V by 5 bases and J by 2 bases, and 6 bases separated the two germline ends. The CDR3 DNA sequence: TGTGCCAGCAGCGTGGAGCAAGAGACCCAGTACTTC. It yields the protein CASSVEQETQYF.

This clone was seen only once. CDR3 in amino acids: CASSLSRDRGTGELFF. The CDR3 region has the DNA TGCGCCAGCAGTCTTAGCCGGGACAGGGGGACCGGGGAGCTGTTTTTT. The chain couples TRBV23-1 to TRBJ2-2; 11 bases are a match to TRBD1. TRBV23-1 is an ORF, with its function uncertain. Trimming at V came to 4 bases and at J to 5 bases, leaving 6 bases not matched to a gene. The CDR3 totals 16 residues.

A single count supports this clone. The chain employs TRBV5-1 and TRBJ2-2; D unresolved. There are 15 residues in the CDR3. Trimming cost V 2 bases and J 4 bases, with 12 bases left between them. CDR1 SGHRS and CDR2 YFSETQ come from the germline V gene. CDR3: CASSLAPGSTGELFF. The CDR3 DNA is TGCGCCAGCAGCTTAGCTCCAGGCTCCACCGGGGAGCTGTTTTTT.

CDR3 in amino acids: CASSRLNTGELFF. The DNA of the CDR3 is TGTGCCAGCAGCCGGTTGAACACCGGGGAGCTGTTTTTT. The chain combines TRBV7-3 with TRBJ2-2; D is undetermined. Per germline, CDR1 SGHTA and CDR2 FQGTGA. Trimming cost V 5 bases and J 1 base, with 5 bases left between them. The CDR3 covers 13 residues.

The chain carries TRBV2 and TRBJ2-7, with 9 bases matching TRBD1. The V and J ends lost 10 bases and 4 bases, in that order; junction bases with no gene match: 14. There are 15 residues in the CDR3. Per germline, CDR1 SNHLY and CDR2 FYNNEI. In nucleotides, the CDR3 is TGTGCCACACGAAACAGAGGGGGGACAGGGTACGAGCAGTACTTC. Residues: CATRNRGGTGYEQYF.

This chain links TRBV5-1 with TRBJ2-7, with 7 nucleotides matching TRBD2. Unmatched junction bases numbered 5, after V lost 7 bases and J lost 1 base. Per the germline V gene, CDR1 is SGHRS and CDR2 is YFSETQ. This CDR3 is 13 amino acids long. Here the CDR3 reads CASDTGGSYEQYF. The CDR3 DNA follows: TGCGCCAGCGACACGGGGGGTTCCTACGAGCAGTACTTC.

The chain joins TRBV9 to TRBJ1-1; D may be TRBD1 (5 bases). Per the germline V gene, CDR1 is SGDLS and CDR2 is YYNGEE. There are 15 residues in the CDR3. V was trimmed by 0 bases and J by 1 base, leaving 10 bases between them. The CDR3 loop is CASSVEQAANTEAFF. The CDR3 nucleotides are TGTGCCAGCAGCGTAGAACAGGCGGCGAACACTGAAGCTTTCTTT.

This clone showed up just a few times. CDR3 DNA sequence: TGTGCCAGCAGCTTAGGGGCTAGCGGGAGTCGGACAGATACGCAGTATTTT. This encodes CASSLGASGSRTDTQYF. The genes are TRBV7-8 and TRBJ2-3; 10 nucleotides match TRBD2. Germline-derived CDR1 and CDR2 are SGHVS and FQNEAQ. V shed 1 base and J 3 bases; nucleotides not matched to a gene: 7. The CDR3 covers 17 residues. Supplemented by reference TRBV7-8 and TRBJ2-3, the full variable domain reads GAGVSQSPRYKVAKRGQDVALRCDPISGHVSLFWYQQALGQGPEFLTYFQNEAQLDKSGLPSDRFFAERPEGSVSTLKIQRTQQEDSAVYLCASSLGASGSRTDTQYFGPGTRLTVL.

The chain links TRBV27 to TRBJ1-5; a possible D gene is TRBD1 (5 bases). CDR3 size: 16 residues. CDR1 is MNHEY and CDR2 is SMNVEV in the germline V gene (reference sequence). Trimming pared 6 bases from V and 5 bases from J, leaving 20 bases between. The CDR3 protein is CASSPTGGGYDQPQHF. As DNA, the CDR3 is TGTGCCAGCAGCCCAACCGGGGGGGGGTACGATCAGCCCCAGCATTTT.

V usage is TRBV5-1 and J usage is TRBJ2-5; D might be TRBD1 (5 bases). Germline V gene lookup returns CDR1 SGHRS and CDR2 YFSETQ. Trimming removed 1 base from V and 2 bases from J, with 15 bases in between. There are 16 residues in the CDR3. CDR3 sequence reads: CASSLTGSLGQETQYF. In DNA, the CDR3 is TGCGCCAGCAGCTTGACAGGTTCACTCGGACAAGAGACCCAGTACTTC.

For the CDR3, the DNA is TGCGCCAGCAGCTTGGAGGGCCAGGGCGCGGGAGGCTACACCTTC. This gives the protein CASSLEGQGAGGYTF. This rearrangement joins TRBV5-1 to TRBJ1-2, with a tentative D call TRBD1 (5 bases). CDR3 length: 15 residues. V gave up 0 bases and J gave up 8 bases, with 17 bases separating them. The germline V gene has CDR1 SGHRS and CDR2 YFSETQ. The variable domain in full, completed from reference TRBV5-1 and TRBJ1-2, reads KAGVTQTPRYLIKTRGQQVTLSCSPISGHRSVSWYQQTPGQGLQFLFEYFSETQRNKGNFPGRFSGRQFSNSRSEMNVSTLELGDSALYLCASSLEGQGAGGYTFGSGTRLTVV.

This chain joins TRBV4-1 and TRBJ1-6, with D perhaps matching TRBD1 (5 bases). The V end lost 0 bases, the J end lost 7 bases, and 10 bases lay between the germline ends. From germline, CDR1 is MGHRA and CDR2 YSYEKL. The CDR3 runs 15 residues. The CDR3 protein is CASSQDWAGNSPLHF. CDR3 coding DNA: TGCGCCAGCAGCCAAGATTGGGCAGGGAATTCACCCCTCCACTTT.

The chain combines TRBV27 with TRBJ2-7; TRBD2 aligns across 14 bases. The CDR3 has 16 residues. Germline V gene lookup returns CDR1 MNHEY and CDR2 SMNVEV (reference sequence). V dropped 5 bases and J dropped 3; count of bases not matched to a gene: 6. The CDR3 is CASSLGLAGVGYEQYF. In DNA, the CDR3 is TGTGCCAGCAGTCTGGGACTAGCGGGAGTGGGCTACGAGCAGTACTTC.

This chain links TRBV7-7 with TRBJ2-2, with 9 bases aligning to TRBD1. CDR3 length: 17 amino acids. CDR1 is SSHAT, CDR2 FNYEAQ, per germline (reference sequence). Trimming took 5 bases from V and 5 from J; bases not matched to a gene: 12. DNA of the CDR3: TGTGCCAGCAGCCCCTCATCCGGGACAGGGAGGACCGGGGAGCTGTTTTTT. Its protein is CASSPSSGTGRTGELFF.

V usage is TRBV28 and J usage is TRBJ2-5, with 8 bases identical to TRBD2. V trimming: 1 base; J trimming: 2 bases; junction bases outside the gene matches: 6. This CDR3 comprises 16 residues. CDR1 and CDR2 from the germline V gene are MDHEN and SYDVKM. CDR3: CASSLSGGPSQETQYF. The DNA for the CDR3 is TGTGCCAGCAGTTTATCGGGAGGGCCAAGTCAAGAGACCCAGTACTTC.

The V call is TRBV5-4, the J call TRBJ2-3, with 8 bases fitting TRBD1. Germline CDR1 reads SGHNT; CDR2 reads YYREEE (reference sequence). This CDR3 has 15 residues. Trimming removed 4 bases from V and 4 bases from J; junction bases left unmatched: 8. The CDR3 DNA is TGTGCCAGCAGCCCCAGGACAGGGCTGGCAGATACGCAGTATTTT. Translating it yields CASSPRTGLADTQYF.

The V and J genes are TRBV5-4 and TRBJ2-5; D is unclear. Trimming took 0 bases from V and 3 from J, leaving 9 bases between them. Looked up from germline, CDR1 is SGHNT and CDR2 is YYREEE (reference sequence). The CDR3 is made up of 14 amino acids. CDR3 nucleotides: TGTGCCAGCAGCTTGGACTACACGAAAGAGACCCAGTACTTC. It codes for CASSLDYTKETQYF.

The J gene is TRBJ2-3, the V gene TRBV6-1; no clear D gene. V shed 5 bases and J shed 2 bases, with 5 bases lying between them. CDR1 MNHNS and CDR2 SASEGT come from the germline V gene. This CDR3 comprises 12 residues. CDR3 nucleotides: TGTGCCAGCAGTCCTTTCACAGATACGCAGTATTTT. This translates into CASSPFTDTQYF.

The chain employs TRBV5-1 and TRBJ2-7; 7 bases line up with TRBD2. Looked up from germline, CDR1 is SGHRS and CDR2 is YFSETQ. V lost 0 bases, J lost 4 bases, and 4 bases stayed unmatched. The CDR3 covers 14 residues. The CDR3 DNA sequence: TGCGCCAGCAGCTTGGGCGGGAGCTGGTACGAGCAGTACTTC. It specifies CASSLGGSWYEQYF.

The chain has TRBV27 and TRBJ2-7, with 11 nucleotides matching TRBD2. The V segment lost 6 bases and the J segment 2 bases; nucleotides outside the gene matches: 15. This CDR3 has 18 amino acids. Per the germline V gene, CDR1 is MNHEY and CDR2 is SMNVEV (reference sequence). Here the CDR3 reads CASSARRGLAALTYEQYF. CDR3 bases: TGTGCCAGCAGCGCGAGGAGGGGACTAGCGGCACTAACCTACGAGCAGTACTTC.

The chain carries TRBV7-9 and TRBJ2-3; D is uncertain. V shed 2 bases and J shed 2 bases, with 11 bases lying between them. The CDR3 runs 15 residues. Germline V lookup: CDR1 SEHNR, CDR2 FQNEAQ (reference sequence). For the CDR3, the DNA is TGTGCCAGCAGCTTATCTAACAGAGACACAGATACGCAGTATTTT. Protein product: CASSLSNRDTDTQYF.

The V and J genes are TRBV30 and TRBJ2-1; 9 bases map to TRBD2. The CDR3 is 15 amino acids. Germline trimming cut 2 bases from V and 0 bases from J; bases unmatched to any gene: 2. Germline values: CDR1 GTSNPN, CDR2 SVGIG (reference sequence). CDR3: CAWSKTSGSYNEQFF. CDR3 nucleotide sequence: TGTGCCTGGAGTAAGACTAGCGGCTCCTACAATGAGCAGTTCTTC.

This chain joins TRBV10-1 and TRBJ1-1; the match to TRBD1 covers 7 bases. V was clipped by 7 bases and J by 1 base; unmatched bases: 3. The CDR3 has 13 residues. CDR1 and CDR2 (germline): WNHNN, SYGVQD (reference sequence). The CDR3 is CASTRTGNTEAFF. DNA of the CDR3: TGCGCCAGCACCAGGACAGGGAACACTGAAGCTTTCTTT.

This clone was observed a single time. The V gene is TRBV7-8, the J gene TRBJ2-5; tentative D call: TRBD1 (8 bases). Germline V gives CDR1 SGHVS, CDR2 FQNEAQ. This CDR3 is built from 17 residues. Trimming left V 0 bases short and J 4 bases short, with 18 bases between. The CDR3 reads CASSLARGVTGVETQYF. The CDR3 bases are TGTGCCAGCAGCTTAGCCCGGGGGGTGACAGGGGTAGAGACCCAGTACTTC.

This sequence joins TRBV2 and TRBJ2-3; tentative D call: TRBD2 (6 bases). This CDR3 is 15 amino acids long. Germline V gene lookup returns CDR1 SNHLY and CDR2 FYNNEI. V was pared by 3 bases and J by 0 bases, with 10 bases between. The CDR3 here is CASSERRGSTDTQYF. CDR3 DNA: TGTGCCAGCAGTGAGCGGCGGGGAAGCACAGATACGCAGTATTTT.

The CDR3 loop is CASSGTLGQGWYSDYGYTF. CDR3 sequence (DNA): TGTGCCAGCAGCGGCACCTTGGGACAGGGTTGGTATTCGGACTATGGCTACACCTTC. The chain joins TRBV9 to TRBJ1-2; TRBD1 matches 9 bases. The CDR3 loop spans 19 amino acids. Looked up from germline, CDR1 is SGDLS and CDR2 is YYNGEE. V dropped 3 bases and J dropped 3; count of bases not matched to a gene: 18.

This rearrangement joins TRBV9 to TRBJ2-1; 8 nucleotides align to TRBD2. This CDR3 has 16 amino acids. Germline assignment: CDR1 SGDLS and CDR2 YYNGEE. V dropped 0 bases and J dropped 9; count of bases not matched to a gene: 11. Here the CDR3 reads CASSVEGGGTRGEQFF. CDR3 coding DNA: TGTGCCAGCAGCGTAGAAGGGGGTGGGACTAGGGGTGAGCAGTTCTTC. Full variable domain (missing parts from reference TRBV9 and TRBJ2-1): DSGVTQTPKHLITATGQRVTLRCSPRSGDLSVYWYQQSLDQGLQFLIQYYNGEERAKGNILERFSAQQFPDLHSELNLSSLELGDSALYFCASSVEGGGTRGEQFFGPGTRLTVL.

The chain couples TRBV9 to TRBJ2-1, with 8 positions matching TRBD2. The V segment lost 0 bases and the J segment 7 bases; nucleotides outside the gene matches: 6. Germline values: CDR1 SGDLS, CDR2 YYNGEE. The CDR3 contains 15 residues. CDR3 DNA: TGTGCCAGCAGCGTAGGAGCGGGAGTAGGGAATGAGCAGTTCTTC. Residues: CASSVGAGVGNEQFF.

The CDR3 is CASSENLGETQYF. For the CDR3, the DNA is TGTGCCAGCAGTGAAAACCTCGGGGAGACCCAGTACTTC. V is TRBV6-1 and J is TRBJ2-5; the D is unclear. This CDR3 region has 13 residues. Deletions cut 2 bases from V and 5 bases from J, with 9 bases between. Germline CDR1 is MNHNS and CDR2 is SASEGT.